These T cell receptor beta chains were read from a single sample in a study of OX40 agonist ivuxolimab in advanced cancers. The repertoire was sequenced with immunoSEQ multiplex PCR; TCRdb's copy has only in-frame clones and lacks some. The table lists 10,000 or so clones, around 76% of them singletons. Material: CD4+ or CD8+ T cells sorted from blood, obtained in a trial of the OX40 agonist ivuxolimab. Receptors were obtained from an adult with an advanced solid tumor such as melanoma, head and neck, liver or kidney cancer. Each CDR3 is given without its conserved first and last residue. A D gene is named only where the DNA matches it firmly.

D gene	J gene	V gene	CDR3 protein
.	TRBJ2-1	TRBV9	ASSDTGTNNEQF
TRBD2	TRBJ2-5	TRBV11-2	ASSLGGGRETQY
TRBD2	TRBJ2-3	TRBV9	ASSVGGGLPDTQY
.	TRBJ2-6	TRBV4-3	ASSQDWDSGANVLT
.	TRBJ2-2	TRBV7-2	ASRLGPFDRELF
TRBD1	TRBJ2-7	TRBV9	ASSVGTGANEQY
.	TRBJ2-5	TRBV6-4	ASSDLGVTQY
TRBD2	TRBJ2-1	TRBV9	ASSVRTSGRAKDNEQF
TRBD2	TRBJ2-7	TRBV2	ASSERGRAFDEQY
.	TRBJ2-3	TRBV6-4	ASSSSTDTQY
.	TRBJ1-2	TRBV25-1	ASSPGTNYGYT
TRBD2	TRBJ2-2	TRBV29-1	SVEGLAGSTGELF
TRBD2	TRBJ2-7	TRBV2	ASLTSGSERSEQY
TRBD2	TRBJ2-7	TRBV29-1	SVRGGRNSYEQY